The 30 T cell receptor beta chains given below trace back to one sample, sequenced in a study of T cell responses to AZD1222 COVID-19 vaccine. Clones were sequenced by immunoSEQ multiplex PCR, and TCRdb holds only the in-frame ones, with some missing. Of some 150,000 clones in the sample, under 95% were seen once. Material: peripheral blood, obtained on day 0 of AZD1222 vaccination. The receptor set was obtained from an adult in good health.

V gene TRBV12-3 or TRBV12-4 combines with J gene TRBJ2-7; tentatively, D is TRBD1 or TRBD2 (5 bases each). This CDR3 is 12 amino acids long. Trimming removed 6 bases from V and 9 bases from J, with 15 bases in between. CDR3 DNA: TGTGCCAGCAGCCGGGACGGACTCTCGCAGTACTTC. Translated, it gives CASSRDGLSQYF.

V usage is TRBV28 and J usage is TRBJ2-5, with 8 bases fitting TRBD1. Trimming at V came to 4 bases and at J to 4 bases, leaving 2 bases not matched to a gene. Looked up from germline, CDR1 is MDHEN and CDR2 is SYDVKM. This CDR3 comprises 13 residues. The CDR3 coding sequence is TGTGCCAGCAGTTGGGACAGGACAGAGACCCAGTACTTC. It encodes CASSWDRTETQYF.

The chain links TRBV5-5 to TRBJ1-5; D remains unclear. This CDR3 spans 15 amino acids. The germline V gene encodes CDR1 SGHKS and CDR2 YYEKEE (reference sequence). Between the trimmed V and J ends, which lost 4 bases and 1 base, there was a span of 12 bases. The CDR3 DNA reads as TGTGCCAGCAGCCCGGGCGGAAACAGCAATCAGCCCCAGCATTTT. This gives the protein CASSPGGNSNQPQHF.

V and J are TRBV27 and TRBJ2-1, with no clear D. The CDR3 runs 11 residues. Trimming took 5 bases from V and 12 from J, leaving 11 bases between them. Germline CDR1 is MNHEY and CDR2 is SMNVEV (reference sequence). CDR3 region: CASSLPFGQFF. The CDR3, as DNA: TGTGCCAGCAGTCTCCCATTCGGGCAGTTCTTC.

This rearrangement joins TRBV11-3 to TRBJ2-1; 10 bases fit TRBD2. Germline V lookup: CDR1 SGHNT, CDR2 YENEEA. The CDR3 runs 15 residues. J lost 5 bases, V lost 3 bases, and 4 bases had no gene match. The CDR3 loop reads CASSFGLAEDNEQFF. DNA of the CDR3: TGTGCCAGCAGCTTCGGACTAGCGGAGGACAATGAGCAGTTCTTC.

The chain uses TRBV18 and TRBJ2-6; D call uncertain. CDR3 size: 16 residues. The germline V gene encodes CDR1 KGHSH and CDR2 LQKENI. V was cut by 3 bases and J by 3 bases, with 12 bases left in between. The CDR3 region has the DNA TGTGCCAGCTCACCCAAGGTTTCGGTTGGGGCCAACGTCCTGACTTTC. The encoded protein is CASSPKVSVGANVLTF.

This clone came up once. The V and J genes are TRBV2 and TRBJ2-5; D not certain. The CDR3 has 13 residues. V was trimmed by 4 bases and J by 4 bases, leaving 10 bases between them. Germline V gene data show CDR1 as SNHLY and CDR2 as FYNNEI. CDR3 DNA: TGTGCCAGCAGTGTCCCCCCATCAGAGACCCAGTACTTC. Its translation is CASSVPPSETQYF. The whole variable domain, filled in from reference TRBV2 and TRBJ2-5, reads EPEVTQTPSHQVTQMGQEVILRCVPISNHLYFYWYRQILGQKVEFLVSFYNNEISEKSEIFDDQFSVERPDGSNFTLKIRSTKLEDSAMYFCASSVPPSETQYFGPGTRLLVL.

The V and J genes are TRBV24-1 and TRBJ2-7; D gene unclear. CDR1 KGHDR and CDR2 SFDVKD come from the germline V gene. This CDR3 has 14 amino acids. Trimming removed 6 bases at V and 0 bases at J, with 11 bases between. The CDR3 spells CATSLKGSSYEQYF. The CDR3 bases are TGTGCCACCAGTCTAAAGGGAAGCTCCTACGAGCAGTACTTC.

This sequence joins TRBV28 and TRBJ2-3; D not certain. Germline CDR1 is MDHEN and CDR2 is SYDVKM. With 3 bases removed from V and 2 bases from J, the gap between germline ends came to 12 bases. The CDR3 runs 15 residues. CDR3 DNA sequence: TGTGCCAGCAGTTTCGGTAGTACACACACAGATACGCAGTATTTT. Translating it yields CASSFGSTHTDTQYF.

The rearrangement joins TRBV5-1 to TRBJ2-1; maybe TRBD1 (5 bases). Germline assignment: CDR1 SGHRS and CDR2 YFSETQ. V lost 0 bases, J lost 0 bases, and 7 bases lay in between. The CDR3 has 15 residues. The CDR3 DNA sequence: TGCGCCAGCAGCTTGGGGGGCACCTCCTACAATGAGCAGTTCTTC. Its translation is CASSLGGTSYNEQFF.

This clone was detected only once. The rearrangement uses TRBV10-2 and TRBJ2-7; no clear D. Germline values: CDR1 WSHSY, CDR2 SAAADI. CDR3 size: 17 residues. V gave up 5 bases and J gave up 2 bases, with 22 bases separating them. CDR3 DNA: TGCGCCAGCAGTAGGGCAACAGCGAGCCAAAACCCCTACGAGCAGTACTTC. It is translated as CASSRATASQNPYEQYF.

This clone showed up just once. This chain joins TRBV18 and TRBJ2-5; the D is unclear. With 3 bases removed from V and 4 bases from J, the gap between germline ends came to 15 bases. There are 15 residues in the CDR3. Germline CDR1 and CDR2: KGHSH and LQKENI. CDR3 sequence: CASSPRIAEGETQYF. CDR3 bases: TGTGCCAGCTCACCGAGGATTGCTGAAGGAGAGACCCAGTACTTC. Using reference TRBV18 and TRBJ2-5 for the parts outside the CDR3, the full variable domain is NAGVMQNPRHLVRRRGQEARLRCSPMKGHSHVYWYRQLPEEGLKFMVYLQKENIIDESGMPKERFSAEFPKEGPSILRIQQVVRGDSAAYFCASSPRIAEGETQYFGPGTRLLVL.

This clone is a singleton in its sample. The V call is TRBV19, the J call TRBJ1-3; D possibly corresponds to TRBD1 (6 bases). This CDR3 is 15 amino acids long. Germline assignment: CDR1 LNHDA and CDR2 SQIVND (reference sequence). The V end lost 6 bases, the J end lost 1 base, and 13 bases lay between the germline ends. CDR3 amino acids: CASSRSGQSGNTIYF. The CDR3 coding sequence is TGTGCCAGTAGCCGCTCCGGACAGTCTGGAAACACCATATATTTT.

This clone appeared a few times. CDR3 sequence: CASSQASGVYNEQFF. Written as DNA, the CDR3 is TGTGCCAGCAGCCAAGCCAGCGGAGTCTACAATGAGCAGTTCTTC. The chain combines TRBV4-2 with TRBJ2-1; weak D call: TRBD2 (5 bases). Trimming left V 1 base short and J 3 bases short, with 10 bases between. Germline CDR1 LGHNA, CDR2 YNFKEQ. The CDR3 extends over 15 amino acids.

This clone was counted a few times. The chain employs TRBV6-2 or TRBV6-3 and TRBJ2-7; D is unresolved. Looked up from germline, CDR1 is MNHEY and CDR2 is SVGEGT. The CDR3 has 12 residues. V shed 4 bases and J shed 0 bases, with 4 bases lying between them. CDR3 sequence: CASSSVSYEQYF. DNA for the CDR3: TGTGCCAGCAGTTCCGTCTCCTACGAGCAGTACTTC.

This clone was counted a single time. The chain couples TRBV7-2 to TRBJ2-1; 8 positions agree with TRBD1. Unmatched junction bases numbered 10, after V lost 3 bases and J lost 9 bases. The CDR3 spans 15 residues. CDR1 SGHTA and CDR2 FQGNSA come from the germline V gene. The CDR3 DNA reads as TGTGCCAGCAGCTTTCAAACAGGGGGAAGGGCTGAGCAGTTCTTC. It is translated as CASSFQTGGRAEQFF.

The chain carries TRBV9 and TRBJ2-1, with 9 bases matching TRBD2. Germline CDR1 SGDLS, CDR2 YYNGEE. Trimming cost V 3 bases and J 5 bases; bases outside gene matches: 6. There are 15 residues in the CDR3. The CDR3 nucleotides are TGTGCCAGCAGCGGGGGGACTAGCCCCCACAATGAGCAGTTCTTC. Translated: CASSGGTSPHNEQFF.

The chain employs TRBV30 and TRBJ1-5; no definite D call. Trimming left V 0 bases short and J 4 bases short, with 7 bases between. The CDR3 extends over 13 amino acids. The V gene's germline CDR1 is GTSNPN and CDR2 SVGIG (reference sequence). CDR3 in DNA: TGTGCCTGGAGTGTAAATGATAATCAGCCCCAGCATTTT. As protein: CAWSVNDNQPQHF.

The J gene is TRBJ2-1, the V gene TRBV20-1; TRBD2 agrees at 10 bases. The CDR3 has 15 residues. With V trimmed by 3 bases and J by 2 bases, 4 bases remained unmatched. Germline loops: CDR1 DFQATT, CDR2 SNEGSKA (reference sequence). CDR3 in DNA: TGCAGTGCTAGTGAAGCGGGAGGGCCCTACAATGAGCAGTTCTTC. Residues: CSASEAGGPYNEQFF.

V and J are TRBV28 and TRBJ1-6; 7 bases line up with TRBD1. After removal of 5 bases from V and 10 bases from J, the junction contained 11 bases not matched to a gene. This CDR3 contains 15 residues. Germline-derived CDR1 and CDR2 are MDHEN and SYDVKM. The CDR3 is CASSTDREAGSPLHF. CDR3 in DNA: TGTGCCAGCAGTACAGACAGGGAGGCCGGGTCACCCCTCCACTTT.

This chain connects TRBV19 to TRBJ2-5, with 10 bases lining up with TRBD2. CDR3 size: 14 residues. Trimming at V came to 8 bases and at J to 4 bases, leaving 7 bases not matched to a gene. Per germline, CDR1 LNHDA and CDR2 SQIVND (reference sequence). The CDR3 DNA follows: TGTGCCAGTTCCCGGTTAGCGGGAGGAGAGACCCAGTACTTC. It encodes CASSRLAGGETQYF.

V gene TRBV7-9 combines with J gene TRBJ1-2; no firm D call. This CDR3 has 14 amino acids. Trimming stripped 1 base from V and 4 bases from J, with 10 bases between. Germline values: CDR1 SEHNR, CDR2 FQNEAQ (reference sequence). CDR3 region: CASSLGIHSYGYTF. The CDR3 DNA reads TGTGCCAGCAGCTTAGGCATCCATAGCTATGGCTACACCTTC. Full variable domain (missing parts from reference TRBV7-9 and TRBJ1-2): DTGVSQNPRHKITKRGQNVTFRCDPISEHNRLYWYRQTLGQGPEFLTYFQNEAQLEKSRLLSDRFSAERPKGSFSTLEIQRTEQGDSAMYLCASSLGIHSYGYTFGSGTRLTVV.

The V call is TRBV6-5, the J call TRBJ1-2; 7 bases match TRBD1. V lost 0 bases to trimming and J lost 4 bases; unmatched junction nucleotides: 5. Germline V lookup: CDR1 MNHEY, CDR2 SVGAGI. The length of the CDR3 is 15 residues. The CDR3 reads CASSYSSGQLYGYTF. CDR3 coding DNA: TGTGCCAGCAGTTACTCGTCGGGACAGCTCTATGGCTACACCTTC.

The J gene is TRBJ2-6, the V gene TRBV5-5; TRBD1 aligns across 7 bases. After removal of 2 bases from V and 1 base from J, the junction contained 9 bases not matched to a gene. The CDR3 loop spans 18 amino acids. The V gene's germline CDR1 is SGHKS and CDR2 YYEKEE (reference sequence). CDR3 sequence: CASSFSAARGSGANVLTF. The DNA for the CDR3 is TGTGCCAGCAGCTTCTCGGCTGCCAGGGGGTCTGGGGCCAACGTCCTGACTTTC.

The rearrangement links TRBV7-5 to TRBJ2-1; the D segment call TRBD2 is taken from the table without a DNA check. TRBV7-5 is assigned pseudogene status. This CDR3 has 16 amino acids. Written as DNA, the CDR3 is TGTGCCAGAAGCTTAAGGTCGGCGGGAGGGGGGAATGAGCAGTTCTTC. Translation gives CARSLRSAGGGNEQFF.

Of note for this clone: The identical CDR3 is also encoded by other nucleotide sequences in the sample. The chain is built from TRBV7-9 and TRBJ1-6; the match to TRBD1 covers 9 bases. The CDR3 extends over 15 amino acids. Germline V CDR1 and CDR2: SEHNR, FQNEAQ (reference sequence). Trimming took 1 base from V and 5 from J; bases not matched to a gene: 0. CDR3 in DNA: TGTGCCAGCAGCTTAGGGGACAGGGATAATTCACCCCTCCACTTT. This sequence encodes CASSLGDRDNSPLHF.

This chain joins TRBV13 and TRBJ2-1, with 7 bases fitting TRBD2. The germline V gene has CDR1 PRHDT and CDR2 FYEKMQ (reference sequence). CDR3 length: 15 amino acids. V lost 7 bases, J lost 4 bases, and 10 bases stayed unmatched. DNA of the CDR3: TGTGCCAGCACCCCCCAGGGTAGCGGGTACAATGAGCAGTTCTTC. Translated, it gives CASTPQGSGYNEQFF.

This clone was detected once. The V call is TRBV6-2 or TRBV6-3, the J call TRBJ2-7; TRBD2 agrees at 9 bases. The CDR3 consists of 14 residues. Germline V CDR1 and CDR2: MNHEY, SVGEGT. Trimming cost V 3 bases and J 2 bases; bases outside gene matches: 2. CDR3 sequence (DNA): TGTGCCAGCAGTTATAGCGGGAGCCCCTACGAGCAGTACTTC. Residues: CASSYSGSPYEQYF.

J is TRBJ1-3 and V is TRBV6-5; D unclear. The CDR3 consists of 16 residues. CDR1 is MNHEY and CDR2 is SVGAGI in the germline V gene. Between the trimmed V and J ends, which lost 0 bases and 0 bases, there was a span of 9 bases. The CDR3 region has the DNA TGTGCCAGCAGTTACTCTTTTTCGAGCTCTGGAAACACCATATATTTT. This encodes CASSYSFSSSGNTIYF.

This chain connects TRBV6-6 to TRBJ2-1; possibly TRBD2 for D (5 bases). The CDR3 is made up of 16 amino acids. Trimming pared 2 bases from V and 6 bases from J, leaving 17 bases between. Germline CDR1 is MNHNY and CDR2 is SVGAGI (reference sequence). The CDR3 here is CASSYRTAGVLNEQFF. The CDR3 DNA reads as TGTGCCAGCAGTTACCGAACCGCCGGGGTCCTCAATGAGCAGTTCTTC.